This is a list of T cell receptor beta chains from one sample in a study of OX40 agonist ivuxolimab in advanced cancers. Libraries were prepared by immunoSEQ multiplex PCR; TCRdb keeps only in-frame clonotypes and omits some of them. The sample yields about 130,000 clones, around 90% seen once. Sequencing was performed on CD4+ or CD8+ T cells sorted from blood, taken in a trial of the OX40 agonist ivuxolimab. Receptors originate from an adult with an advanced solid tumor such as melanoma, head and neck, liver or kidney cancer. Both conserved end residues are part of each CDR3. D genes are given only for firm matches. The size entry is marked missing in some rows and otherwise reads once, few, many or a size class.

v_call	j_call	clone_size	d_call	cdr3_aa	cdr3_nt
TRBV15	TRBJ2-7	NA	NA	CATSSRHYEQYF	TGTGCCACCAGCAGTCGACACTACGAGCAGTACTTC
TRBV6-6	TRBJ2-3	NA	NA	CASSYSPKGDTQYF	TGTGCCAGCAGTTACTCCCCCAAGGGAGATACGCAGTATTTT
TRBV19	TRBJ2-3	NA	NA	CASSPVDGVLTDTQYF	TGTGCCAGTAGCCCCGTTGATGGGGTCCTCACAGATACGCAGTATTTT
TRBV7-7	TRBJ2-1	NA	NA	CASSLGGPSFEQFF	TGTGCTAGCAGCTTAGGGGGACCGAGTTTTGAGCAGTTCTTC
TRBV4-1	TRBJ1-1	NA	NA	CASSQDRRGLMNTEAFF	TGCGCCAGCAGCCAAGATCGGCGGGGACTCATGAACACTGAAGCTTTCTTT
TRBV18	TRBJ2-7	NA	TRBD2	CASSPGRGRSYEQYF	TGTGCCAGCTCACCCGGGAGGGGCCGGTCCTACGAGCAGTACTTC
TRBV7-9	TRBJ1-4	NA	NA	CASPLLRRGEKLFF	TGTGCCAGCCCCCTCCTTAGAAGGGGTGAAAAACTGTTTTTT
TRBV6-5	TRBJ2-3	NA	TRBD2	CASSPLAGVSDTQYF	TGTGCCAGCAGTCCTCTAGCGGGAGTCTCGGATACGCAGTATTTT
TRBV6-1	TRBJ1-5	NA	NA	CASSEVRKEAQHF	TGTGCCAGCAGTGAAGTAAGGAAGGAGGCCCAGCATTTT
TRBV5-1	TRBJ1-4	NA	TRBD1	CASSGLGTGGEKLFF	TGCGCCAGCAGCGGACTCGGGACAGGTGGTGAAAAACTGTTTTTT
TRBV11-1	TRBJ1-1	NA	TRBD1	CASSSRTGKEAFF	TGTGCCAGCAGCTCTAGGACAGGGAAGGAAGCTTTCTTT
TRBV13	TRBJ1-1	once	NA	CASSLGETQAFF	TGTGCCAGCAGCTTAGGAGAGACCCAAGCTTTCTTT
TRBV5-4	TRBJ2-2	NA	NA	CASSRGGTASISNTGELFF	TGTGCCAGCAGCCGGGGAGGGACAGCTTCCATCTCAAACACCGGGGAGCTGTTTTTT
TRBV25-1	TRBJ1-1	few	TRBD1	CASSETQGAYTEAFF	TGTGCCAGCAGCGAGACACAGGGGGCCTACACTGAAGCTTTCTTT
TRBV28	TRBJ1-2	once	TRBD1	CASSLRTGGSYGYTF	TGTGCCAGCAGTTTACGGACAGGGGGGTCCTATGGCTACACCTTC
TRBV7-2	TRBJ1-5	NA	NA	CASSLSVTASGEPQHF	TGTGCCAGCAGCTTATCTGTAACTGCCTCCGGGGAGCCCCAGCATTTT
TRBV5-1	TRBJ2-1	NA	TRBD2	CASSWGPSGIYNEQFF	TGCGCCAGCAGCTGGGGCCCTAGCGGGATCTACAATGAGCAGTTCTTC
TRBV2	TRBJ2-7	NA	NA	CASSGSSYEQYF	TGTGCCAGCAGTGGAAGTTCCTACGAGCAGTACTTC
TRBV27	TRBJ2-5	NA	TRBD2	CASQPVAGDGFETQYF	TGTGCCAGCCAGCCGGTTGCGGGAGATGGGTTTGAGACCCAGTACTTC
TRBV7-9	TRBJ2-5	NA	NA	CASSSRGTEETQYF	TGTGCCAGCAGCTCAAGAGGGACGGAAGAGACCCAGTACTTC
TRBV4-3	TRBJ2-7	NA	TRBD1	CASSKGQTYEQYF	TGCGCCAGCAGCAAGGGACAGACCTACGAGCAGTACTTC
TRBV28	TRBJ2-7	NA	TRBD1	CASCGTGVFEQYF	TGTGCCAGCTGCGGGACAGGGGTTTTTGAGCAGTACTTC
TRBV30	TRBJ1-6	NA	NA	CAWSLRDNSPLHF	TGTGCCTGGAGTCTGCGGGATAATTCACCCCTCCACTTT
TRBV6-5	TRBJ2-1	NA	TRBD2	CASSYASGSSYNEQFF	TGTGCCAGCAGTTACGCTAGCGGGAGCTCCTACAATGAGCAGTTCTTC
TRBV11-3	TRBJ2-7	NA	NA	CASSHSPEDGQYF	TGTGCCAGCAGCCACTCCCCAGAAGACGGGCAGTACTTC
TRBV18	TRBJ1-3	NA	TRBD1	CASSPTNIRTGTGNTIYF	TGTGCCAGCTCACCGACGAATATCCGGACAGGGACTGGAAACACCATATATTTT
TRBV4-2	TRBJ2-3	NA	NA	CASSQSIAPPADTQYF	TGTGCCAGCAGCCAATCCATAGCCCCCCCGGCAGATACGCAGTATTTT
TRBV5-1	TRBJ2-1	NA	NA	CASSLENGNEQFF	TGCGCCAGCAGCTTGGAGAATGGCAATGAGCAGTTCTTC
TRBV19	TRBJ2-7	NA	TRBD1	CASSAGTGLFQQYF	TGTGCCAGTAGTGCTGGGACAGGCTTATTCCAGCAGTACTTC
TRBV27	TRBJ1-5	NA	NA	CASSLSWGTQQPQHF	TGTGCCAGCAGTTTATCATGGGGGACGCAGCAGCCCCAGCATTTT
TRBV12-5	TRBJ2-2	NA	NA	CASEFFANTGELFF	TGTGCTAGTGAATTTTTTGCGAACACCGGGGAGCTGTTTTTT
TRBV28	TRBJ1-3	NA	NA	CASKPPGDTIYF	TGTGCCAGCAAGCCCCCCGGGGACACCATATATTTT